This entry is about one T cell receptor beta chain. The treatment is: preoperative locoregional IRX-2 cytokine immunotherapy. V gave up 1 base and J gave up 0 bases; unmatched junction bases: 2. The germline V gene has CDR1 SGDLS and CDR2 YYNGEE. There are 16 residues in the CDR3. The protocol was immunoSEQ multiplex PCR, while the TCRdb copy is restricted to in-frame clones and leaves out a portion. The sample contains about 43,000 clones, about 95% of which appear only once. These data belong to a study of preoperative IRX-2 immunotherapy in early breast cancer. The sequence derives from a human donor with breast cancer. The V call is TRBV9, the J call TRBJ1-3; 9 bases line up with TRBD1. This sample comprised tumor tissue, obtained after IRX-2 immunotherapy. In nucleotides, the CDR3 is TGTGCCAGCAGCGTAACAGGGGGCCTCTCTGGAAACACCATATATTTT. This gives the protein CASSVTGGLSGNTIYF.